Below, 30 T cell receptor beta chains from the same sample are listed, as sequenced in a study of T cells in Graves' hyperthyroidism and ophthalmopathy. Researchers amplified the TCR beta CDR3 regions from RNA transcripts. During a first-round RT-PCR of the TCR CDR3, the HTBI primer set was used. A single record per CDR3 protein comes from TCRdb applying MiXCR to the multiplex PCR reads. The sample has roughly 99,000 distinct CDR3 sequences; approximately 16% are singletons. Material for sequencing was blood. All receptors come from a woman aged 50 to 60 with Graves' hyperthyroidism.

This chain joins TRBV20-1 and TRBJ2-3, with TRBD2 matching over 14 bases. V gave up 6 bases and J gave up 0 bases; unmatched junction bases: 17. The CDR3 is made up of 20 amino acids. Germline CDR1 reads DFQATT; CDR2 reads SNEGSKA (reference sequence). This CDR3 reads CSAPGTGTSGRDGSTDTQYF. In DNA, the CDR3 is TGCAGTGCCCCCGGGACCGGGACTAGCGGGAGAGATGGGAGCACAGATACGCAGTATTTT.

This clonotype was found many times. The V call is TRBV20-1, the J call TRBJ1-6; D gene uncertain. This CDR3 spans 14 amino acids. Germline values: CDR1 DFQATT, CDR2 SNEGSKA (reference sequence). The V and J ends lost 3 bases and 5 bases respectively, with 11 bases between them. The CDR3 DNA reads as TGCAGTGCTAGCGGCCAGATAAATAATTCACCCCTCCACTTT. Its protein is CSASGQINNSPLHF.

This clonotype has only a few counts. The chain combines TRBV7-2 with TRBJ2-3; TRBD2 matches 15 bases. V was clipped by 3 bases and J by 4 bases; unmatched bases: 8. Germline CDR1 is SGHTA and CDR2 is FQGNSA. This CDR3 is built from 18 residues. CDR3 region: CASSLALGLAGGADTQYF. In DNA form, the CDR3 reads TGTGCCAGCAGCTTGGCCTTAGGACTAGCGGGGGGGGCAGATACGCAGTATTTT.

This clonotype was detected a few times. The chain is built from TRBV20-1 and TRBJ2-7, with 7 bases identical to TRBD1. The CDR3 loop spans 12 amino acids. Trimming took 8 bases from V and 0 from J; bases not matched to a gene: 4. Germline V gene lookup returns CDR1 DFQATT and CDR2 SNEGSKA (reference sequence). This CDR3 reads CSTYRGSYEQYF. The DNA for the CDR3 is TGCAGTACTTACAGGGGCTCCTACGAGCAGTACTTC.

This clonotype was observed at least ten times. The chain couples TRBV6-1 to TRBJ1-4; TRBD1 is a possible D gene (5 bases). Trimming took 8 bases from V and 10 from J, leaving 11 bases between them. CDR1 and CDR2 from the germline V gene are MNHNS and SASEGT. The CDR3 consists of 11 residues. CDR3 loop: CASHGGGKLFF. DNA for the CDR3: TGTGCCAGCCACGGCGGGGGAAAACTGTTTTTT.

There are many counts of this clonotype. The CDR3 reads CSARDRNRGLPQAFF. CDR3 bases: TGCAGTGCTAGAGATAGAAATAGGGGGCTGCCCCAAGCTTTCTTT. V gene TRBV20-1 combines with J gene TRBJ1-1; TRBD1 matches 7 bases. CDR1 and CDR2 from the germline V gene are DFQATT and SNEGSKA (reference sequence). This CDR3 is built from 15 residues. Trimming took 0 bases from V and 9 from J; bases not matched to a gene: 13.

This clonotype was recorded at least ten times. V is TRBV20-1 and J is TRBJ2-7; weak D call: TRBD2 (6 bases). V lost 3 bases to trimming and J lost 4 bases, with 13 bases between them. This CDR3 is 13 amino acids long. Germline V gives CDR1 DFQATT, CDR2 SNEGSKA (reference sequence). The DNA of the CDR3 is TGCAGTGCTAGCCTCCCTGGGAGGTACGAGCAGTACTTC. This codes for CSASLPGRYEQYF.

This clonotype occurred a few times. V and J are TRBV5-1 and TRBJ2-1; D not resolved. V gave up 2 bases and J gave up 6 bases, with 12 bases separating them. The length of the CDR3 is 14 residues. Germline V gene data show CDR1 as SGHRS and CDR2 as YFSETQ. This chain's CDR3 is CASSLGTIGNEQFF. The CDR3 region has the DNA TGCGCCAGCAGCTTAGGCACTATCGGCAATGAGCAGTTCTTC.

The CDR3 nucleotides read TGTGCCAGCAGCCAAGATAGCCTAGCGGGAGGAGGTGGCGAGCAGTACTTC. It translates to CASSQDSLAGGGGEQYF. The chain is built from TRBV3-1 and TRBJ2-7, with TRBD2 identical over 11 bases. Germline lookup yields CDR1 LGHDT and CDR2 YNNKEL (reference sequence). CDR3 length: 17 amino acids. Trimming removed 0 bases from V and 6 bases from J; junction bases left unmatched: 10.

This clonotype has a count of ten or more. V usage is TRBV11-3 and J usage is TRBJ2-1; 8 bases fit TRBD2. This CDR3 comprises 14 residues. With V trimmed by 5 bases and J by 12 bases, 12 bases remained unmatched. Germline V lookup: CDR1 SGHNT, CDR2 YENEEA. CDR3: CASSPQAGVGWQFF. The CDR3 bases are TGTGCCAGCAGCCCCCAAGCGGGAGTCGGGTGGCAGTTCTTC.

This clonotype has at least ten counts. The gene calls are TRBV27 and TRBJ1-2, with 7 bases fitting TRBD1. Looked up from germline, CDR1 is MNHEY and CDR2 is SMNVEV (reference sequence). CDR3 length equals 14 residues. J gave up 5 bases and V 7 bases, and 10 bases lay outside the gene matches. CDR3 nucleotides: TGTGCCAGCAAATTATCGGGACAGATTTATGGCTACACCTTC. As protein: CASKLSGQIYGYTF.

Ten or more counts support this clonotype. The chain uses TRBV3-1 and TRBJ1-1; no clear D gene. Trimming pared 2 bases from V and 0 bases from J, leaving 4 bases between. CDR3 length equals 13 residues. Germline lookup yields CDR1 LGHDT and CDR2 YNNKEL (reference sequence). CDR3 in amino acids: CASSQQMNTEAFF. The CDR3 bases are TGTGCCAGCAGCCAACAGATGAACACTGAAGCTTTCTTT. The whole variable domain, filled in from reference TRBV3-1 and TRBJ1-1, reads DTAVSQTPKYLVTQMGNDKSIKCEQNLGHDTMYWYKQDSKKFLKIMFSYNNKELIINETVPNRFSPKSPDKAHLNLHINSLELGDSAVYFCASSQQMNTEAFFGQGTRLTVV.

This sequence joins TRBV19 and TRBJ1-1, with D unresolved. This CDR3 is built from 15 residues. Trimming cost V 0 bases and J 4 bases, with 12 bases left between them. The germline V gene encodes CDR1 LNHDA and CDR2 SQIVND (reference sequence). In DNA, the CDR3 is TGTGCCAGTAGTATAGATCCGGGGAAGGGCACTGAAGCTTTCTTT. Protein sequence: CASSIDPGKGTEAFF. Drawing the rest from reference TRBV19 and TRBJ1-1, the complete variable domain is DGGITQSPKYLFRKEGQNVTLSCEQNLNHDAMYWYRQDPGQGLRLIYYSQIVNDFQKGDIAEGYSVSREKKESFPLTVTSAQKNPTAFYLCASSIDPGKGTEAFFGQGTRLTVV.

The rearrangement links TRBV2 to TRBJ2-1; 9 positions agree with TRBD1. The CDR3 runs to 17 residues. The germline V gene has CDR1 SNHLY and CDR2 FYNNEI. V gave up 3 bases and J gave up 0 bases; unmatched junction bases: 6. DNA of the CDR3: TGTGCCAGCAGTGACTCAAAGGGACAGGGCTCCTACAATGAGCAGTTCTTC. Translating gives CASSDSKGQGSYNEQFF.

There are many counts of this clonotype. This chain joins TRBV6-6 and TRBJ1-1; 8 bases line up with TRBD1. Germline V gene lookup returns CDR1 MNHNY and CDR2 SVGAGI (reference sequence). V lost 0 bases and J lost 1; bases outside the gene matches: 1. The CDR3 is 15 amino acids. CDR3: CASSYSTGANTEAFF. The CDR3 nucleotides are TGTGCCAGCAGTTACTCGACAGGGGCGAACACTGAAGCTTTCTTT.

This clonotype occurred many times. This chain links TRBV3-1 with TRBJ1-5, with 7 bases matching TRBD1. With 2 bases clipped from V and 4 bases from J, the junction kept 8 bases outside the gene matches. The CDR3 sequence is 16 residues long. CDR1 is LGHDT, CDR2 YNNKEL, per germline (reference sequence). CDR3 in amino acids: CASSQRGQGGNQPQHF. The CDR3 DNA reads TGTGCCAGCAGCCAAAGGGGGCAGGGCGGTAATCAGCCCCAGCATTTT. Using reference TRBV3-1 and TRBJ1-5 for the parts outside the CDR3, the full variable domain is DTAVSQTPKYLVTQMGNDKSIKCEQNLGHDTMYWYKQDSKKFLKIMFSYNNKELIINETVPNRFSPKSPDKAHLNLHINSLELGDSAVYFCASSQRGQGGNQPQHFGDGTRLSIL.

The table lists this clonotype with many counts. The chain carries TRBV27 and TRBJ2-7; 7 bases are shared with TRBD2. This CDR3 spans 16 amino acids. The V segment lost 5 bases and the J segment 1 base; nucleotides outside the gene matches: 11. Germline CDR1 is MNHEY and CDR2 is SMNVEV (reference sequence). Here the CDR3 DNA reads TGTGCCAGCAGTCCGCTCGGGCCTAGCGGATCCTACGAGCAGTACTTC. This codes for CASSPLGPSGSYEQYF.

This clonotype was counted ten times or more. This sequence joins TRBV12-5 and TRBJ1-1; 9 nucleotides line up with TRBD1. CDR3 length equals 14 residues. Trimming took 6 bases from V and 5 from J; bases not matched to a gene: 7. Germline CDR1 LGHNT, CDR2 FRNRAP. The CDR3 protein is CASGGQGEGTEAFF. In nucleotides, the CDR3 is TGTGCTAGTGGGGGACAGGGAGAGGGGACTGAAGCTTTCTTT.

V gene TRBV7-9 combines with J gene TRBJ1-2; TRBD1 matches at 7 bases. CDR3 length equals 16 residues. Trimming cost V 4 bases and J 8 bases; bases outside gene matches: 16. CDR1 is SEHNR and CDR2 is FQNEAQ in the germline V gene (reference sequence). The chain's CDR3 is CASSSTGNSQAKGYTF. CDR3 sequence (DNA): TGTGCCAGCAGCTCGACAGGGAACAGTCAAGCTAAGGGCTACACCTTC.

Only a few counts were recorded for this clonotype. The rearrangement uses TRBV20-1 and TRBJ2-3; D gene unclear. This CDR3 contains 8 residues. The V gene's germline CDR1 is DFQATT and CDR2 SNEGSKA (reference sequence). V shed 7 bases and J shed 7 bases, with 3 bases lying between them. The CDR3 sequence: CSVNTQYF. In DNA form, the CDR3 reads TGCAGTGTTAATACGCAGTATTTT.

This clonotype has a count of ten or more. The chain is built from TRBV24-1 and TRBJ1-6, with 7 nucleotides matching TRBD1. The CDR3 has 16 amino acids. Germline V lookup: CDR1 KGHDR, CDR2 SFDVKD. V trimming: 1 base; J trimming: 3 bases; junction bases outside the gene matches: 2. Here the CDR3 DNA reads TGTGCCACCAGTGATTTTCGGGACAGCTATAATTCACCCCTCCACTTT. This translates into CATSDFRDSYNSPLHF.

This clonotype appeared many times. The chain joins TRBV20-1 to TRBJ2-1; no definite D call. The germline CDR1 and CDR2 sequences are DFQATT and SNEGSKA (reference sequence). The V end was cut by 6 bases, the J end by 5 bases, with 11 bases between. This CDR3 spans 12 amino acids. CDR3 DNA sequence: TGCAGTGCCCCTGAGGTGCACAATGAGCAGTTCTTC. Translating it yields CSAPEVHNEQFF.

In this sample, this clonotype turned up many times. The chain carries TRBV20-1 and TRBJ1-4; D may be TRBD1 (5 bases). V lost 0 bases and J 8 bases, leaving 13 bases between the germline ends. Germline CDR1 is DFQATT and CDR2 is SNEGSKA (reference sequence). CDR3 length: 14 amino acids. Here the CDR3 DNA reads TGCAGTGCTAGAGATGAGGGGTCGGGCGAAAAACTGTTTTTT. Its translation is CSARDEGSGEKLFF.

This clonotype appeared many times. The CDR3 sequence is CAIPREPSSGNTIYF. The CDR3 coding sequence is TGTGCCATTCCCCGGGAGCCTAGCTCTGGAAACACCATATATTTT. The rearrangement uses TRBV11-2 and TRBJ1-3; the D is unclear. Deletions cut 10 bases from V and 0 bases from J, with 16 bases between. CDR3 length: 15 amino acids. Germline assignment: CDR1 SGHAT and CDR2 FQNNGV.

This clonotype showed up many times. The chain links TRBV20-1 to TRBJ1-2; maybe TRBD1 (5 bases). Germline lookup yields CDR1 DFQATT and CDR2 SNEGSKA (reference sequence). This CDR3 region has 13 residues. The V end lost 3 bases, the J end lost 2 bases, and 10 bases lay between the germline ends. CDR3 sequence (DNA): TGCAGTGCTAGTCTGGGACCAAACTATGGCTACACCTTC. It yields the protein CSASLGPNYGYTF.

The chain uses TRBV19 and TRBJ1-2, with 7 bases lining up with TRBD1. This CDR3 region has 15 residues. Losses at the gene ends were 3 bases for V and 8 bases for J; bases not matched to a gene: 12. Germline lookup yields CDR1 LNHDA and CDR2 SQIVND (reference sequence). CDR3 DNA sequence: TGTGCCAGTAGTATCATCGACGAGGGGGCGGAAGGCTACACCTTC. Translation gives CASSIIDEGAEGYTF.

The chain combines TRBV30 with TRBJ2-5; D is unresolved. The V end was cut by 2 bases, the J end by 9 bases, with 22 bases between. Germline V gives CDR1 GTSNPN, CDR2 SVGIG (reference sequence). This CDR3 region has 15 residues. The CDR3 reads CAWSTGPTLQVAQYF. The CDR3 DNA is TGTGCCTGGAGTACTGGGCCCACCCTCCAAGTGGCCCAGTACTTC.

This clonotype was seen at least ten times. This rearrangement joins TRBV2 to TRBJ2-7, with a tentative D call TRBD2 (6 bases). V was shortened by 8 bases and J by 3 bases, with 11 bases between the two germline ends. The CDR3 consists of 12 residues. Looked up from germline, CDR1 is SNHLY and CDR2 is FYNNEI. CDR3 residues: CASASSGYEQYF. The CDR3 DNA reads TGTGCCAGCGCTAGTAGCGGCTACGAGCAGTACTTC.

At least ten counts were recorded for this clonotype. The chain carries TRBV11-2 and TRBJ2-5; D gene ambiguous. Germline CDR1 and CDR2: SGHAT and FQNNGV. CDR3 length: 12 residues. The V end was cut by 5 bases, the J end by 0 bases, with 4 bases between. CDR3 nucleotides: TGTGCCAGCAGCCGCGACCAAGAGACCCAGTACTTC. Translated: CASSRDQETQYF.

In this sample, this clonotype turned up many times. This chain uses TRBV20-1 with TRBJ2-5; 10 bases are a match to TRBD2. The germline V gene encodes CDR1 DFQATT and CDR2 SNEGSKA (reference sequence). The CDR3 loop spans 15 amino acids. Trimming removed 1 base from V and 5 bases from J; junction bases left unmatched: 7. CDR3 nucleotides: TGCAGTGCTAGAGCTAGCGGGAGAACGCAGGAGACCCAGTACTTC. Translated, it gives CSARASGRTQETQYF.